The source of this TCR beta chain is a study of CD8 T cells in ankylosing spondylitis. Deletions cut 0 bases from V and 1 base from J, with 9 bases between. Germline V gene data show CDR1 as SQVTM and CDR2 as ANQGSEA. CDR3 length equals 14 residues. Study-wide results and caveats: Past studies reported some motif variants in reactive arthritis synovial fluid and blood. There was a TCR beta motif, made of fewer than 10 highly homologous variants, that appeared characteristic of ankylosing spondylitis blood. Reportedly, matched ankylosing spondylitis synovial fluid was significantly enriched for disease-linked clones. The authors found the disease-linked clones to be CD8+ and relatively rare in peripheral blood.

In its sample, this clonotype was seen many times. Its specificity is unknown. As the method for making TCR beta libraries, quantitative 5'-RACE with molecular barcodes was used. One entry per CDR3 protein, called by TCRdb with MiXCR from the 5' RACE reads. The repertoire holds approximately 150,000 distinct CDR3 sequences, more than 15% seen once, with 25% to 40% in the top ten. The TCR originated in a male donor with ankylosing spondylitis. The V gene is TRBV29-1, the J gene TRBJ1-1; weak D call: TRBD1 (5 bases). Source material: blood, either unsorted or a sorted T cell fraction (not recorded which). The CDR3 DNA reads TGCAGCGTTGAAGATCGGGGACCGAACACTGAAGCTTTCTTT. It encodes CSVEDRGPNTEAFF.